One sample yielded the 11 T cell receptor beta chains listed below, sequenced in a study of blood T cell repertoires in COVID-19. Profiling relied on immunoSEQ multiplex PCR, and the TCRdb table lists in-frame clones only, not all of them. Seen here are 450,000 or so clones, 89% observed once, and the top ten hold approximately 1.5%. The material sequenced was peripheral blood. The receptors were gathered from a woman aged 40 to 55 with COVID-19, enrolled during active disease.

This clone was recorded once. The genes are TRBV4-2 and TRBJ1-4; no clear D gene. The CDR3 loop spans 16 amino acids. The V and J ends lost 5 bases and 6 bases respectively, with 19 bases between them. Looked up from germline, CDR1 is LGHNA and CDR2 is YNFKEQ. Here the CDR3 reads CASSTTRARRDEKLFF. The DNA for the CDR3 is TGTGCCAGCAGCACTACCCGGGCCCGGAGGGATGAAAAACTGTTTTTT.

The rearrangement joins TRBV4-3 to TRBJ2-1; D is unclear. The germline CDR1 and CDR2 sequences are LGHNA and YSLEER. CDR3 length: 17 residues. Trimming left V 0 bases short and J 2 bases short, with 14 bases between. For the CDR3, the DNA is TGCGCCAGCAGCCAAGATCTTGAGAGGCTACCCTACAATGAGCAGTTCTTC. Amino acid sequence: CASSQDLERLPYNEQFF.

The chain recombines TRBV29-1 with TRBJ2-5, with D possibly TRBD1 on 6 matching bases. The CDR3 has 12 amino acids. Between the trimmed V and J ends, which lost 5 bases and 0 bases, there was a span of 7 bases. Per germline, CDR1 SQVTM and CDR2 ANQGSEA. This chain's CDR3 is CSVNRDQETQYF. CDR3 coding DNA: TGCAGCGTTAACAGGGACCAAGAGACCCAGTACTTC. The whole variable domain, remainder taken from reference TRBV29-1 and TRBJ2-5, is SAVISQKPSRDICQRGTSLTIQCQVDSQVTMMFWYRQQPGQSLTLIATANQGSEATYESGFVIDKFPISRPNLTFSTLTVSNMSPEDSSIYLCSVNRDQETQYFGPGTRLLVL.

V is TRBV27 and J is TRBJ2-5, with D perhaps matching TRBD2 (6 bases). This CDR3 contains 16 residues. Germline CDR1 reads MNHEY; CDR2 reads SMNVEV (reference sequence). V dropped 4 bases and J dropped 1 base, with 16 bases sitting between them. The CDR3 spells CASSSRKGLIQETQYF. CDR3 bases: TGTGCCAGCAGTTCACGAAAAGGACTAATCCAAGAGACCCAGTACTTC.

This clone was counted once. The V gene is TRBV10-1, the J gene TRBJ1-2, with D hard to call. V lost 7 bases to trimming and J lost 8 bases, with 8 bases between them. CDR3 size: 10 residues. CDR1 and CDR2 from the germline V gene are WNHNN and SYGVQD (reference sequence). DNA for the CDR3: TGCGCCAGCAATCGGGTGGGCTACACCTTC. Its protein is CASNRVGYTF.

The rearrangement links TRBV7-6 to TRBJ2-1, with 10 bases aligning to TRBD2. This CDR3 region has 15 residues. Germline loops: CDR1 SGHVS, CDR2 FNYEAQ. V was clipped by 3 bases and J by 10 bases; unmatched bases: 9. The chain's CDR3 is CASSFKREGRLEQFF. The CDR3 DNA sequence: TGTGCCAGCAGCTTTAAGCGGGAGGGCCGGTTGGAGCAGTTCTTC.

This clone was picked up one time. The chain is built from TRBV5-1 and TRBJ1-1, with D perhaps TRBD1 (5 bases). Trimming removed 3 bases at V and 2 bases at J, with 17 bases between. Germline V gene sequence: CDR1 SGHRS, CDR2 YFSETQ. The length of the CDR3 is 16 residues. CDR3 loop: CASSWGPGGTNTEAFF. The CDR3 coding sequence is TGCGCCAGCAGCTGGGGACCGGGAGGGACCAACACTGAAGCTTTCTTT.

V is TRBV10-3 and J is TRBJ1-1; D is possibly TRBD1 (6 bases). CDR1 ENHRY and CDR2 SYGVKD come from the germline V gene. Trimming shortened V by 2 bases and J by 7 bases, and 14 bases separated the two germline ends. CDR3 length equals 14 residues. Here the CDR3 reads CAISEPRGRSEAFF. CDR3 in DNA: TGTGCCATCAGTGAGCCGCGGGGGCGGAGTGAAGCTTTCTTT.

The rearrangement uses TRBV19 and TRBJ2-5; weak D call: TRBD2 (7 bases). V dropped 3 bases and J dropped 5 bases, with 13 bases sitting between them. Germline values: CDR1 LNHDA, CDR2 SQIVND (reference sequence). The CDR3 is 14 residues long. CDR3 DNA sequence: TGTGCCAGTAGTATCAGGGGAGGGGATGAGACCCAGTACTTC. Translation gives CASSIRGGDETQYF.

This sequence joins TRBV6-2 or TRBV6-3 and TRBJ2-2; the match to TRBD1 covers 8 bases. Germline CDR1 reads MNHEY; CDR2 reads SVGEGT. The V segment lost 3 bases and the J segment 3 bases; nucleotides outside the gene matches: 9. The CDR3 contains 17 residues. The CDR3 nucleotides are TGTGCCAGCAGTTATTTTCAGGGGGCGATCGACACCGGGGAGCTGTTTTTT. It encodes CASSYFQGAIDTGELFF.

CDR3 sequence reads: CASSQVPPPGTGSTDTQYF. In DNA, the CDR3 is TGTGCCAGCAGCCAAGTTCCTCCCCCCGGGACAGGGTCCACAGATACGCAGTATTTT. The chain recombines TRBV14 with TRBJ2-3; 9 nucleotides align to TRBD1. Losses at the gene ends were 1 base for V and 2 bases for J; bases not matched to a gene: 13. Germline CDR1 SGHDN, CDR2 FVKESK. The CDR3 has 19 amino acids.